This record looks at one T cell receptor beta chain sequence and its context. These data originate in a study of brain T cells in children with intractable seizures. The CDR3 length is 16 residues. After removal of 4 bases from V and 5 bases from J, the junction contained 7 bases not matched to a gene. Germline V CDR1 and CDR2: SGHRS, YFSETQ. Sequencing was performed with immunoSEQ multiplex PCR; in TCRdb, only in-frame clones are kept and a portion is missing. Of 110,000 or so clones listed, under 95% are singletons. The clonotype originates from a boy under two years old with hemimegalencephaly and intractable seizures. The chain recombines TRBV5-1 with TRBJ2-1; 12 positions match TRBD2. The sample in question was peripheral blood, obtained at surgery. CDR3 in amino acids: CASSIYLAGGNNEQFF. The CDR3 nucleotides are TGCGCCAGCAGCATCTACCTAGCGGGAGGGAACAATGAGCAGTTCTTC.